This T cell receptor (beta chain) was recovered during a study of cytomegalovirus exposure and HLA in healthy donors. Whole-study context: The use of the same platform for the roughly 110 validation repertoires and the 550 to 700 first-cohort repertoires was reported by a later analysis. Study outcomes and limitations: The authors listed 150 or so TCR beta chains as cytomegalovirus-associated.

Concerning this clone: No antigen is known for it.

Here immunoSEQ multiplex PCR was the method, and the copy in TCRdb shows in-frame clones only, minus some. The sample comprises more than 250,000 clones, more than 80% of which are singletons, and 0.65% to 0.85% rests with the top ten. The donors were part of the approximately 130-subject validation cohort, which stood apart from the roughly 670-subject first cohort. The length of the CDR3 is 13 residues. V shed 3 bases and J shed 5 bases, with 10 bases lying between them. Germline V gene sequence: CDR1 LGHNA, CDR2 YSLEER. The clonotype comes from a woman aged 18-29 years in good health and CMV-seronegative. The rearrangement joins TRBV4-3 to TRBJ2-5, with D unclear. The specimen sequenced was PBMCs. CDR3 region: CASSQETEETQYF. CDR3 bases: TGCGCCAGCAGCCAGGAAACAGAGGAGACCCAGTACTTC.